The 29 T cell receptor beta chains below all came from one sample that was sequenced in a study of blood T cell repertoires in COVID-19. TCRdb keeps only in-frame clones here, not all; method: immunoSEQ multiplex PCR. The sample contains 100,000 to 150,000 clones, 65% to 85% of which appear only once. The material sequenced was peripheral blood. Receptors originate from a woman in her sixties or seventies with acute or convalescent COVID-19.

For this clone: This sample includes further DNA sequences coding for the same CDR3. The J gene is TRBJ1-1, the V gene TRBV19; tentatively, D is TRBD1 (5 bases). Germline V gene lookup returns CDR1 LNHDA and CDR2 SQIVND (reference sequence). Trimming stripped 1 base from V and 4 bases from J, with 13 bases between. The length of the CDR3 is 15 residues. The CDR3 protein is CASSIGRRGSTEAFF. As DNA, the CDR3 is TGTGCCAGTAGTATAGGAAGGCGGGGGAGCACTGAAGCTTTCTTT.

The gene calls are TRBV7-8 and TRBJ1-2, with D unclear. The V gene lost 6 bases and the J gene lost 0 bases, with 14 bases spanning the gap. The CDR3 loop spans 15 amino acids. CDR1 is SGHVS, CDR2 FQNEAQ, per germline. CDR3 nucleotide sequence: TGTGCCAGCAGTCCAGGCCCGAAGCCTAACTATGGCTACACCTTC. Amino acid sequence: CASSPGPKPNYGYTF.

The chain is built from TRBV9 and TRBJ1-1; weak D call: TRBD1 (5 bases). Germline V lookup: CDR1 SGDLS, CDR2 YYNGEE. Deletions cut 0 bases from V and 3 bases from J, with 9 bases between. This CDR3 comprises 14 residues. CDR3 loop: CASSVVGLHTEAFF. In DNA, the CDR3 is TGTGCCAGCAGCGTAGTGGGGCTACACACTGAAGCTTTCTTT.

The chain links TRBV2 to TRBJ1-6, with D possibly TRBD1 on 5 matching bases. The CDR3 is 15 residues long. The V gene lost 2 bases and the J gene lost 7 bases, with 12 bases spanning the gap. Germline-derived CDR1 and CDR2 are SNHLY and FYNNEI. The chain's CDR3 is CASSELGQGNSPLHF. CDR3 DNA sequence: TGTGCCAGCAGTGAATTAGGCCAGGGAAATTCACCCCTCCACTTT. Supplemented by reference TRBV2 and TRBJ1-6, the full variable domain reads EPEVTQTPSHQVTQMGQEVILRCVPISNHLYFYWYRQILGQKVEFLVSFYNNEISEKSEIFDDQFSVERPDGSNFTLKIRSTKLEDSAMYFCASSELGQGNSPLHFGNGTRLTVT.

In DNA, the CDR3 is TGTGCCAGCAGTGGTAGCGCTACAGATACGCAGTATTTT. It translates to CASSGSATDTQYF. The chain recombines TRBV6-4 with TRBJ2-3; D perhaps matches TRBD2 (5 bases). Per germline, CDR1 MRHNA and CDR2 SNTAGT. V dropped 4 bases and J dropped 3 bases, with 8 bases sitting between them. The CDR3 spans 13 residues.

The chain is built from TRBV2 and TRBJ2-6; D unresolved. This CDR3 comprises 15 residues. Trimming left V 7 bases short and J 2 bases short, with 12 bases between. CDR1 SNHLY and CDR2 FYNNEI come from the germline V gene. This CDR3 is CASTWAPAGANVLTF. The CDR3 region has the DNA TGTGCCAGCACTTGGGCCCCGGCTGGGGCCAACGTCCTGACTTTC.

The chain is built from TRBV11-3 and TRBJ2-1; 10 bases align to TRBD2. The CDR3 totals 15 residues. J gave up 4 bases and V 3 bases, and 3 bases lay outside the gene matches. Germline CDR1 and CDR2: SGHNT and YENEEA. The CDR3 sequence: CASSFRTSGYNEQFF. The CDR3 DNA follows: TGTGCCAGCAGCTTTCGGACTAGCGGTTACAATGAGCAGTTCTTC.

CDR3 protein: CASSHCLQGASGNTIYF. The DNA for the CDR3 is TGCGCCAGCAGTCATTGTTTGCAGGGGGCCTCTGGAAACACCATATATTTT. The chain uses TRBV23-1 and TRBJ1-3; 8 bases agree with TRBD1. TRBV23-1 is filed as an ORF, its function uncertain. J lost 0 bases, V lost 3 bases, and 7 bases had no gene match. There are 17 residues in the CDR3.

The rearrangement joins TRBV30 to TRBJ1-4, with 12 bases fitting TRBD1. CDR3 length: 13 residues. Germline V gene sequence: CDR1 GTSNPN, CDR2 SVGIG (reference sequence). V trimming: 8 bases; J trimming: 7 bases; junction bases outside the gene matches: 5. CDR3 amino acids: CAGDRGRGEKLFF. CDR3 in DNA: TGTGCCGGGGACAGGGGGCGCGGTGAAAAACTGTTTTTT.

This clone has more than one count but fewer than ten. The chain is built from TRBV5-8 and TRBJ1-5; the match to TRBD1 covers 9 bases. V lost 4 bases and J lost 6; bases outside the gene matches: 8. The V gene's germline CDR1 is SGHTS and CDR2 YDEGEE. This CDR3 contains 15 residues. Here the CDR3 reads CASSPRDRVTQPQHF. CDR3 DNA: TGTGCCAGCAGCCCCCGGGACAGGGTAACTCAGCCCCAGCATTTT.

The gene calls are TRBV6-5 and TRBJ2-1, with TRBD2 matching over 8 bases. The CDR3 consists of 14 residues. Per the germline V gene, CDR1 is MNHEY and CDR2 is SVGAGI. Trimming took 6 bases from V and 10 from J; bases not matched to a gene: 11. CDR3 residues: CASRLGGGILEQFF. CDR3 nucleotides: TGTGCCAGCAGACTCGGCGGGGGGATACTAGAGCAGTTCTTC.

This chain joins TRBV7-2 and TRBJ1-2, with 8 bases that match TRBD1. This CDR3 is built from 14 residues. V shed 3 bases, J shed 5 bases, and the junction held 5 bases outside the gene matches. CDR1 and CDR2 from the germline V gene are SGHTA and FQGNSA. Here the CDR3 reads CASSFDRGPYGYTF. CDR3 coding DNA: TGTGCCAGCAGCTTTGACAGGGGCCCTTATGGCTACACCTTC.

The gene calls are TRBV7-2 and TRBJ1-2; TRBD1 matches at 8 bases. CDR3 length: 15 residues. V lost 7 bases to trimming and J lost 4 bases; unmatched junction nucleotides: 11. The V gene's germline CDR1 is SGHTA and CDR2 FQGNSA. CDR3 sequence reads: CASKRSGGSIYGYTF. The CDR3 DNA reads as TGTGCCAGCAAACGATCAGGGGGCTCGATCTATGGCTACACCTTC.

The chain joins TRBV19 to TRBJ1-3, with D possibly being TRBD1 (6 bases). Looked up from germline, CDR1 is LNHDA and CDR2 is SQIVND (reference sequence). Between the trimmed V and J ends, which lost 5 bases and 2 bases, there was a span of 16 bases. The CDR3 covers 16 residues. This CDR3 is CASSRRGRSAGNTIYF. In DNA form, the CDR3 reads TGTGCCAGTAGTCGCAGGGGACGGAGCGCTGGAAACACCATATATTTT.

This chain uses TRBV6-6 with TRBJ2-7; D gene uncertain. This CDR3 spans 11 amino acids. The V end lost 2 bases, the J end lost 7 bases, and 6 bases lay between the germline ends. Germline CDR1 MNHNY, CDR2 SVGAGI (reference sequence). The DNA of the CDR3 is TGTGCCAGCAGTTACGGCGGTGAGCAGTACTTC. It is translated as CASSYGGEQYF.

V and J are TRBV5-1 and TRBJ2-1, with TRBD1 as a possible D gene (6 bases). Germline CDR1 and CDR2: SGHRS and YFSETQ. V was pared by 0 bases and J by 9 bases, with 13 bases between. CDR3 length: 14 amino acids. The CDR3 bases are TGCGCCAGCAGCTTGGGGGCAGGGGTGGGTGAGCAGTTCTTC. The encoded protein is CASSLGAGVGEQFF.

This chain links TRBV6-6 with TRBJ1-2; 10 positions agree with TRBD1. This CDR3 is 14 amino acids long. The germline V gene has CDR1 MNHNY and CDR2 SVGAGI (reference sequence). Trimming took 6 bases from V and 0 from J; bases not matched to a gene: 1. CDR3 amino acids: CASRDRGPNYGYTF. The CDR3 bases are TGTGCCAGCAGAGACAGGGGGCCTAACTATGGCTACACCTTC.

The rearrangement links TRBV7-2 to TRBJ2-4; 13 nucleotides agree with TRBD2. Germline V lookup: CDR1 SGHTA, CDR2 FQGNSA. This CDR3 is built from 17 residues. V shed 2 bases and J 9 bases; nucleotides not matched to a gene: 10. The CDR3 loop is CASSLTRLAGGTGIQYF. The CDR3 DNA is TGTGCCAGCAGCTTAACTAGACTAGCGGGGGGAACTGGCATTCAGTACTTC.

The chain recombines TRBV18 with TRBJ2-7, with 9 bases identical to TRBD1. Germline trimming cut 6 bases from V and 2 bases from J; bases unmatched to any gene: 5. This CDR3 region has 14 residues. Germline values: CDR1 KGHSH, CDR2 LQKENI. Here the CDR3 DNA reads TGTGCCAGCTCGCCCCGACAGGGGGCCTACGAGCAGTACTTC. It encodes CASSPRQGAYEQYF.

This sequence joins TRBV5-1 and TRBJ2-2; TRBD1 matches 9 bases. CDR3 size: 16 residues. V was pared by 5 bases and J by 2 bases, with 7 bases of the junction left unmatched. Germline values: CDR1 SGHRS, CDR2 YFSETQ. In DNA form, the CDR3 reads TGCGCCAGCAGTTATCTGGGACAGGGAAACACCGGGGAGCTGTTTTTT. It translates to CASSYLGQGNTGELFF.

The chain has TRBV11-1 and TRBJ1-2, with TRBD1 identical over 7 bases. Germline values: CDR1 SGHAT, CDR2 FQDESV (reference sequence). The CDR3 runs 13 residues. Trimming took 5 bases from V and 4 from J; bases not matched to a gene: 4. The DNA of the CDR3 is TGTGCCAGCAGCCCGGGACAGTCCTATGGCTACACCTTC. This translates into CASSPGQSYGYTF.

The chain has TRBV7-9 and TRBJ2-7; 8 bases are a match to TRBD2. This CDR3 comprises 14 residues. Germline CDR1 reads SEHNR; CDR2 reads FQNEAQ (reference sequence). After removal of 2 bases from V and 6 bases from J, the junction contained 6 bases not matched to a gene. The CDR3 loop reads CASSLSGGVREQYF. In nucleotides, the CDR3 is TGTGCCAGCAGCTTATCCGGGGGGGTGCGCGAGCAGTACTTC.

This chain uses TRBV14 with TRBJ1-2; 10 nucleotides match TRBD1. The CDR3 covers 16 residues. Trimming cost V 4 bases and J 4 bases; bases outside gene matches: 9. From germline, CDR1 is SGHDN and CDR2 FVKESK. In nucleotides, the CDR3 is TGTGCCAGCAGCCTCCACGGGACAGGGGCGCTCTATGGCTACACCTTC. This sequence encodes CASSLHGTGALYGYTF.

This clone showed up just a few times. Written as DNA, the CDR3 is TGCGCCAGCAGTGAGGGGAGGGGATTCCCGTTGTCTCTCCACTTT. Its translation is CASSEGRGFPLSLHF. V is TRBV10-2 and J is TRBJ1-6, with D possibly being TRBD1 (5 bases). This CDR3 has 15 amino acids. CDR1 WSHSY and CDR2 SAAADI come from the germline V gene. The V and J ends lost 2 bases and 16 bases respectively, with 21 bases between them.

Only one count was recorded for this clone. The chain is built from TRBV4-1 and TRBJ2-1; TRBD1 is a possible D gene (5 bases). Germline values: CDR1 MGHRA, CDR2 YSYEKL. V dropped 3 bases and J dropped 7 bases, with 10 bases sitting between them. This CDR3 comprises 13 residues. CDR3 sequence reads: CASSHDSRNEQFF. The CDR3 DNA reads TGCGCCAGCAGCCACGACAGCCGTAATGAGCAGTTCTTC.

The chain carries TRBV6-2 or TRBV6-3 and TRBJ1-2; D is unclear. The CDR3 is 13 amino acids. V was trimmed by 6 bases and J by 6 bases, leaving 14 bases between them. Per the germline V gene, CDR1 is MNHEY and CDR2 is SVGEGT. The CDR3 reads CASSLQSWDGYTF. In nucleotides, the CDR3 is TGTGCCAGCAGCCTACAGTCCTGGGATGGCTACACCTTC.

CDR3 DNA: TGTGCCAGCAGCCCAGACAGGGACTATGGCTACACCTTC. Its protein product is CASSPDRDYGYTF. V is TRBV3-1 (or the pseudogene TRBV3-2) and J is TRBJ1-2; 7 positions agree with TRBD1. Germline assignment: CDR1 LGHDT and CDR2 YNNKEL (reference sequence). The V and J ends lost 4 bases and 3 bases, in that order; junction bases with no gene match: 2. The CDR3 spans 13 residues.

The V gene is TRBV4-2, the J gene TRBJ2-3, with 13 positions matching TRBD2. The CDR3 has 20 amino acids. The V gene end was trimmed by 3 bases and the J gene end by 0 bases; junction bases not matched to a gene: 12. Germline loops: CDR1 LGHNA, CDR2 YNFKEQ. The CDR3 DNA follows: TGTGCCAGCAGCCACCCCGGGTGGACTAGCGGGGGTAGAAGCACAGATACGCAGTATTTT. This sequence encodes CASSHPGWTSGGRSTDTQYF.

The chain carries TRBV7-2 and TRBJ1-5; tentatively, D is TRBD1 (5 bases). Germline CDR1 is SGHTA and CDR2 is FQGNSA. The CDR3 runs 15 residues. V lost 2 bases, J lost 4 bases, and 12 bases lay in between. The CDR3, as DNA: TGTGCCAGCAGCTTATCATTACAGGCAAATCAGCCCCAGCATTTT. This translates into CASSLSLQANQPQHF.